These T cell receptor beta chains were read from a single sample in a study of shared clonotypes between healthy human individuals. TCRdb keeps only in-frame clones here, not all; method: immunoSEQ multiplex PCR. The sample carries some 600,000 clones, about 96% recorded once. The sequencing sample was made of naive CD8+ T cells sorted from blood. Source of these receptors: a woman under 40 in good health. The CDR3 runs from the conserved cysteine through the conserved F or W. The D gene is left open where the match is weak. Size is omitted from some rows. Given values are once, few, many or a class for expanded clones.

clone_size,d_call,j_call,v_call,cdr3_aa,cdr3_nt
-,-,TRBJ2-6,TRBV2,CASSERHPASGANVLTF,TGTGCCAGCAGTGAACGACACCCGGCGTCTGGGGCCAACGTCCTGACTTTC
-,-,TRBJ2-7,TRBV19,CASSIGRWSSYEQYF,TGTGCCAGTAGTATCGGGCGGTGGAGCTCCTACGAGCAGTACTTC
-,-,TRBJ2-7,TRBV10-2,CASSETIPAYEQYF,TGCGCCAGCAGTGAGACTATACCGGCCTACGAGCAGTACTTC
-,TRBD1,TRBJ1-2,TRBV2,CASSGTENYGYTF,TGTGCCAGTAGCGGGACAGAAAACTATGGCTACACCTTC
-,-,TRBJ2-1,TRBV27,CASSSSTRPIGNEQFF,TGTGCCAGCAGTTCCTCGACTCGTCCTATTGGGAATGAGCAGTTCTTC
-,-,TRBJ2-3,TRBV7-6,CASSQGRGGRLDTQYF,TGTGCCAGCAGCCAGGGGCGGGGCGGGAGATTGGATACGCAGTATTTT
-,-,TRBJ2-5,TRBV28,CASSFVGGRVQSQETQYF,TGTGCCAGCAGTTTCGTCGGGGGTAGGGTTCAGAGCCAAGAGACCCAGTACTTC
-,-,TRBJ2-2,TRBV29-1,CSVVQDPGELFF,TGCAGCGTTGTCCAGGATCCCGGGGAGCTGTTTTTT
-,TRBD2,TRBJ2-1,TRBV9,CASSVGLAGGSHSYNEQFF,TGTGCCAGCAGCGTAGGACTAGCGGGAGGATCTCACTCCTACAATGAGCAGTTCTTC
once,-,TRBJ1-2,TRBV28,CASSFPWEEGGYTF,TGTGCCAGCAGTTTCCCCTGGGAGGAAGGTGGCTACACCTTC
-,-,TRBJ2-3,TRBV25-1,CASGPAPGRGTDTQYF,TGTGCCAGCGGCCCGGCGCCGGGCCGGGGCACAGATACGCAGTATTTT
-,-,TRBJ2-7,TRBV5-4,CASSLDFYEQYF,TGTGCCAGCAGCTTGGATTTCTACGAGCAGTACTTC
-,TRBD2,TRBJ2-3,TRBV28,CASSSRTSVTDTQYF,TGTGCCAGCAGTTCCAGGACTAGCGTGACAGATACGCAGTATTTT
-,-,TRBJ1-1,TRBV18,CASSPRMGELTEAFF,TGTGCCAGCTCACCACGGATGGGGGAACTCACTGAAGCTTTCTTT
-,-,TRBJ2-7,TRBV6-5,CASSYLSSSYEQYF,TGTGCCAGCAGTTACCTCAGTAGCTCCTACGAGCAGTACTTC
-,TRBD1,TRBJ2-7,TRBV10-2,CASTRQGSFYEQYF,TGCGCCAGCACCCGACAGGGTAGCTTTTACGAGCAGTACTTC
-,TRBD1,TRBJ1-5,TRBV7-9,CASSSTGGWDNQPQHF,TGTGCCAGCAGCTCAACAGGGGGCTGGGACAATCAGCCCCAGCATTTT
-,TRBD2,TRBJ2-1,TRBV30,CAWTPTSGKVFSYNEQFF,TGTGCCTGGACTCCGACTAGCGGGAAGGTCTTCTCCTACAATGAGCAGTTCTTC
-,TRBD2,TRBJ2-3,TRBV28,CALSTSGGETQYF,TGTGCCCTTTCGACTAGCGGAGGGGAAACGCAGTATTTT
once,-,TRBJ2-1,TRBV13,CASSSSDNEQFF,TGTGCCAGCAGCTCCTCCGACAATGAGCAGTTCTTC
-,-,TRBJ1-2,TRBV5-1,CASSLGGTYPWGYTF,TGCGCCAGCAGCTTGGGGGGAACCTATCCTTGGGGCTACACCTTC
-,-,TRBJ1-1,TRBV29-1,CSVEGTVGGYTEAFF,TGCAGCGTTGAGGGAACTGTTGGTGGGTACACTGAAGCTTTCTTT
once,-,TRBJ2-1,TRBV27,CASSSYDPTNEQFF,TGTGCCAGCAGTTCATATGACCCGACTAATGAGCAGTTCTTC
-,-,TRBJ2-3,TRBV28,CASSFSVTDTQYF,TGTGCCAGCAGTTTCAGCGTCACAGATACGCAGTATTTT
-,TRBD2,TRBJ2-7,TRBV28,CASKTSSGAPYEQYF,TGTGCCAGCAAAACTTCTAGCGGGGCCCCTTACGAGCAGTACTTC
-,-,TRBJ1-1,TRBV7-9,CASSLPGPEAFF,TGTGCCAGCAGCTTACCAGGTCCTGAAGCTTTCTTT